Below are 21 T cell receptor beta chains sequenced from a single sample in a study of blood T cell repertoires in COVID-19. Generated by immunoSEQ multiplex PCR, the TCRdb table keeps only in-frame clones and is missing some. The data hold about 100,000 clones, with about 80% observed a single time. The sequenced sample consisted of peripheral blood. The source of these receptors is an older man with active or convalescent COVID-19.

The CDR3 region has the DNA TGTGCCAGCAGTGAACGGAATGAAAAACTGTTTTTT. This sequence encodes CASSERNEKLFF. This chain uses TRBV2 with TRBJ1-4; D not certain. This CDR3 contains 12 residues. V was trimmed by 2 bases and J by 5 bases, leaving 3 bases between them. In germline, CDR1 is SNHLY, CDR2 FYNNEI. The full variable domain, completed using reference TRBV2 and TRBJ1-4, is EPEVTQTPSHQVTQMGQEVILRCVPISNHLYFYWYRQILGQKVEFLVSFYNNEISEKSEIFDDQFSVERPDGSNFTLKIRSTKLEDSAMYFCASSERNEKLFFGSGTQLSVL.

The V gene is TRBV28, the J gene TRBJ2-2; a weak D match, TRBD1 (6 bases). The CDR3 is 15 residues long. Germline values: CDR1 MDHEN, CDR2 SYDVKM. V dropped 5 bases and J dropped 9 bases, with 19 bases sitting between them. CDR3 in amino acids: CASSPPPTGPRELFF. The CDR3 bases are TGTGCCAGCAGTCCTCCACCGACAGGCCCGCGGGAGCTGTTTTTT. The variable domain in full, completed from reference TRBV28 and TRBJ2-2, reads DVKVTQSSRYLVKRTGEKVFLECVQDMDHENMFWYRQDPGLGLRLIYFSYDVKMKEKGDIPEGYSVSREKKERFSLILESASTNQTSMYLCASSPPPTGPRELFFGEGSRLTVL.

The rearrangement links TRBV5-1 to TRBJ1-1, with D possibly being TRBD1 (6 bases). Germline CDR1 and CDR2: SGHRS and YFSETQ. The ends were cut back, 3 bases at V and 0 bases at J, with 12 bases in the middle. The length of the CDR3 is 15 residues. DNA for the CDR3: TGCGCCAGCAGCTCCCAACAGGGCGTGAACACTGAAGCTTTCTTT. It yields the protein CASSSQQGVNTEAFF.

The genes are TRBV20-1 and TRBJ1-4; 9 nucleotides agree with TRBD1. V was pared by 3 bases and J by 4 bases, with 9 bases of the junction left unmatched. Per germline, CDR1 DFQATT and CDR2 SNEGSKA (reference sequence). The CDR3 is made up of 16 amino acids. As DNA, the CDR3 is TGCAGTGCTAGTCGGACAGGGGCCATATATAATGAAAAACTGTTTTTT. Translation: CSASRTGAIYNEKLFF.

This clone was found many times. This chain connects TRBV5-1 to TRBJ2-2; 15 bases agree with TRBD2. CDR1 and CDR2 from the germline V gene are SGHRS and YFSETQ. The CDR3 length is 17 residues. J was trimmed by 4 bases and V by 4 bases; bases with no gene match: 5. The CDR3: CASSLGLAGGFTGELFF. The CDR3 region has the DNA TGCGCCAGCAGCCTGGGACTAGCGGGAGGTTTCACCGGGGAGCTGTTTTTT.

The rearrangement links TRBV28 to TRBJ1-1, with 8 positions matching TRBD1. Trimming took 4 bases from V and 7 from J; bases not matched to a gene: 11. CDR1 and CDR2 from the germline V gene are MDHEN and SYDVKM. The CDR3 length is 15 residues. DNA of the CDR3: TGTGCCAGCAGTTCCCCAGGGGGCGTCCAGGATGAAGCTTTCTTT. Translating it yields CASSSPGGVQDEAFF.

This clone was recorded only once. The chain recombines TRBV7-8 with TRBJ2-7; TRBD1 is a possible D gene (5 bases). Germline V gene data show CDR1 as SGHVS and CDR2 as FQNEAQ. CDR3 length: 14 residues. Trimming left V 3 bases short and J 2 bases short, with 11 bases between. Written as DNA, the CDR3 is TGTGCCAGCAGCTTTCCGGACAAGACCTACGAGCAGTACTTC. Protein sequence: CASSFPDKTYEQYF.

The genes are TRBV27 and TRBJ1-1; TRBD1 might be the D (5 bases). V was cut by 5 bases and J by 3 bases, with 10 bases left in between. The germline V gene has CDR1 MNHEY and CDR2 SMNVEV (reference sequence). The CDR3 is made up of 13 amino acids. The chain's CDR3 is CASSRQWYTEAFF. The CDR3 DNA sequence: TGTGCCAGCAGTAGACAGTGGTACACTGAAGCTTTCTTT.

This clone was seen a few times. The chain is built from TRBV6-4 and TRBJ2-2, with D unresolved. Per germline, CDR1 MRHNA and CDR2 SNTAGT. The CDR3 sequence is 16 residues long. Trimming pared 11 bases from V and 2 bases from J, leaving 21 bases between. The CDR3 coding sequence is TGTGCCGACTGTCTCATCCGGAGACCAAACACCGGGGAGCTGTTTTTT. This codes for CADCLIRRPNTGELFF.

V gene TRBV19 combines with J gene TRBJ1-5, with a possible D match to TRBD1 (6 bases). The CDR3 is made up of 15 amino acids. Germline V lookup: CDR1 LNHDA, CDR2 SQIVND (reference sequence). V lost 4 bases and J 4 bases, leaving 14 bases between the germline ends. For the CDR3, the DNA is TGTGCCAGTAGTACCAGAAGGGGGGGGAATCAGCCCCAGCATTTT. It specifies CASSTRRGGNQPQHF.

The chain combines TRBV28 with TRBJ2-3; TRBD2 matches at 11 bases. The CDR3 runs to 14 residues. Per the germline V gene, CDR1 is MDHEN and CDR2 is SYDVKM. The V gene end was trimmed by 8 bases and the J gene end by 4 bases; junction bases not matched to a gene: 5. Here the CDR3 reads CASLAGGWADTQYF. CDR3 DNA: TGTGCCAGCCTAGCGGGGGGTTGGGCAGATACGCAGTATTTT.

In this sample, this clone turned up once. The rearrangement joins TRBV11-2 to TRBJ2-5; TRBD2 is a possible D gene (5 bases). This CDR3 comprises 13 residues. V was pared by 3 bases and J by 2 bases, with 7 bases between. Looked up from germline, CDR1 is SGHAT and CDR2 is FQNNGV. The CDR3, as DNA: TGTGCCAGCAGCTTTGGCGGGCAAGAGACCCAGTACTTC. Translating gives CASSFGGQETQYF.

The gene calls are TRBV5-1 and TRBJ2-7; 8 nucleotides match TRBD2. V lost 10 bases and J lost 5; bases outside the gene matches: 14. The germline CDR1 and CDR2 sequences are SGHRS and YFSETQ. The CDR3 extends over 14 amino acids. The CDR3 region is CACNIRGGNDEQYF. CDR3 in DNA: TGCGCCTGCAATATCCGGGGGGGCAACGACGAGCAGTACTTC.

This CDR3 is CASSLRDRGLYGYTF. CDR3 DNA sequence: TGTGCCAGCAGCTTAAGAGACAGGGGGCTGTATGGCTACACCTTC. This chain uses TRBV7-8 with TRBJ1-2; 10 bases line up with TRBD1. The CDR3 length is 15 residues. Germline V CDR1 and CDR2: SGHVS, FQNEAQ. V was pared by 2 bases and J by 5 bases, with 5 bases of the junction left unmatched.

This clone was seen only a few times. The gene calls are TRBV24-1 and TRBJ2-1, with 9 bases fitting TRBD2. Trimming at V came to 3 bases and at J to 12 bases, leaving 14 bases not matched to a gene. Germline loops: CDR1 KGHDR, CDR2 SFDVKD. CDR3 length equals 16 residues. CDR3 in amino acids: CATSDIAGEGLIAQFF. The CDR3, as DNA: TGTGCCACCAGTGATATAGCGGGAGAGGGTCTTATCGCGCAGTTCTTC.

This sequence joins TRBV3-1 (or the pseudogene TRBV3-2) and TRBJ1-2, with unresolved D. The CDR3 extends over 12 amino acids. The V gene lost 3 bases and the J gene lost 2 bases, with 4 bases spanning the gap. Germline V gene lookup returns CDR1 LGHDT and CDR2 YNNKEL (reference sequence). In DNA form, the CDR3 reads TGTGCCAGCAGCCATTTAAACTATGGCTACACCTTC. Its protein product is CASSHLNYGYTF.

The rearrangement links TRBV12-3 or TRBV12-4 to TRBJ2-7; D is unclear. V lost 4 bases and J lost 7, with 8 bases in between. The CDR3 sequence is 11 residues long. DNA for the CDR3: TGTGCCAGCAGTTCTATCGGGGAGCAGTACTTC. This sequence encodes CASSSIGEQYF.

This clone occurred once. This sequence joins TRBV5-6 and TRBJ2-5; 9 nucleotides line up with TRBD1. The trim removed 2 bases at V and 5 bases at J, leaving 10 bases unmatched. CDR1 is SGHDT, CDR2 YYEEEE, per germline. The CDR3 is 16 residues long. CDR3 region: CASSFLQGARGETQYF. The CDR3 DNA sequence: TGTGCCAGCAGCTTCCTACAGGGGGCGAGAGGGGAGACCCAGTACTTC.

This clone showed up just once. The V and J genes are TRBV27 and TRBJ1-4; 7 nucleotides match TRBD1. The germline gives CDR1 MNHEY, CDR2 SMNVEV (reference sequence). The CDR3 is 15 amino acids. V lost 5 bases, J lost 8 bases, and 11 bases stayed unmatched. The CDR3 protein is CASSPTTGLREKLFF. CDR3 sequence (DNA): TGTGCCAGCAGTCCCACGACAGGGTTGAGGGAAAAACTGTTTTTT.

CDR3 region: CASSSGYSSYNEQFF. The CDR3 DNA reads as TGTGCCAGCAGCTCGGGGTACAGCTCCTACAATGAGCAGTTCTTC. The V gene is TRBV7-9, the J gene TRBJ2-1; possible D gene TRBD2, 5 bases. Germline V lookup: CDR1 SEHNR, CDR2 FQNEAQ (reference sequence). The CDR3 has 15 residues. The V end lost 4 bases, the J end lost 0 bases, and 10 bases lay between the germline ends. Filled out from reference TRBV7-9 and TRBJ2-1, the complete variable domain reads DTGVSQNPRHKITKRGQNVTFRCDPISEHNRLYWYRQTLGQGPEFLTYFQNEAQLEKSRLLSDRFSAERPKGSFSTLEIQRTEQGDSAMYLCASSSGYSSYNEQFFGPGTRLTVL.

The gene calls are TRBV6-5 and TRBJ1-5, with D hard to call. The CDR3 length is 13 residues. Looked up from germline, CDR1 is MNHEY and CDR2 is SVGAGI. Between the trimmed V and J ends, which lost 0 bases and 4 bases, there was a span of 4 bases. The CDR3 here is CASSYSRNQPQHF. The CDR3 nucleotides are TGTGCCAGCAGTTACTCGAGGAATCAGCCCCAGCATTTT.